Listed below are T cell receptor beta chains from one sample, sequenced in a study of monozygotic twins with inflammatory bowel disease. TCRdb reprocessed the 5' RACE reads and keeps a single row for each CDR3 protein, giving no DNA. The sample has 300,000 to 350,000 distinct CDR3 sequences; the top ten hold roughly 2%. Specimen: blood. These receptor sequences come from a human donor with ulcerative colitis or Crohn's disease, or a healthy co-twin of an affected twin (not recorded which). Each CDR3 is given with its conserved first and last residue. Each record gives: J gene, V gene, CDR3 protein.

>TRBJ2-1|TRBV14
CASSQGTTYNEQFF
>TRBJ2-5|TRBV9
CASSSAGTSVETQYF
>TRBJ1-4|TRBV28
CASRSRDLPNEKLFF
>TRBJ2-2|TRBV18
CASSPPSTGLAGELFF
>TRBJ2-1|TRBV5-1
CASSGRESSYNEQFF
>TRBJ1-1|TRBV5-1
CASSLGPGQGFEAFF
>TRBJ1-6|TRBV28
CASRGHDNSPLHF
>TRBJ2-7|TRBV5-1
CASSEDGTRTYEQYF
>TRBJ2-1|TRBV9
CASSVISGGFREQFF
>TRBJ2-3|TRBV5-1
CASSFMAGGPTDTQYF
>TRBJ2-1|TRBV28
CASSRPGTGNNEQFF
>TRBJ2-2|TRBV6-2/TRBV6-3
CASSYSIGGSNTGELFF
>TRBJ2-6|TRBV6-1
CASTPGSYSRSGANVLTF
>TRBJ2-7|TRBV5-7
CASSLSGQGTSYEQYF
>TRBJ2-3|TRBV20-1
CSASKAGEDTQYF
>TRBJ2-2|TRBV12-3/TRBV12-4
CASSPRMGAGELFF
>TRBJ2-2|TRBV27
CASSFSGGRNTGELFF
>TRBJ2-1|TRBV20-1
CSAILIAEYNEQFF
>TRBJ1-1|TRBV5-8
CASSVTLSVTEAFF
>TRBJ1-2|TRBV7-2
CASSPSSKGFGYTF
>TRBJ2-3|TRBV5-1
CASSPERGGSTDTQYF
>TRBJ2-1|TRBV19
CASSSRQTNEQFF
>TRBJ1-2|TRBV28
CASNPFGRGYGYTF
>TRBJ1-4|TRBV6-1
CASSGQGSGATNEKLFF
>TRBJ2-5|TRBV11-1
CASSLVGFGGQASATQYF
>TRBJ2-7|TRBV28
CASSLEAGGSYEQYF
>TRBJ1-3|TRBV7-2
CASRPNTGNTIYF
>TRBJ2-7|TRBV10-1
CASSEGLAGGSYEQYF
>TRBJ1-3|TRBV11-2
CASSLAPGPGNTIYF
>TRBJ2-7|TRBV5-6
CASSFGRALSYEQYF
>TRBJ2-3|TRBV29-1
CSVGILAGGQYF
>TRBJ2-2|TRBV7-3
CASSLAGGLNTGELFF
>TRBJ1-1|TRBV7-9
CASSSPFRQGVPEAFF
>TRBJ1-2|TRBV6-5
CASSYSRWQGYGYTF
>TRBJ2-7|TRBV3-1
CASSRKGLAGGYEQYF
>TRBJ2-7|TRBV6-5
CASSYSMRDKNRQYF
>TRBJ2-1|TRBV7-2
CASSLAGLRDSYNEQFF
>TRBJ2-7|TRBV20-1
CSAPSGGPDYYEQYF
>TRBJ2-7|TRBV11-2
CASSLDWTTPYEQYF
>TRBJ1-2|TRBV9
CASTKTGDHYGYTF